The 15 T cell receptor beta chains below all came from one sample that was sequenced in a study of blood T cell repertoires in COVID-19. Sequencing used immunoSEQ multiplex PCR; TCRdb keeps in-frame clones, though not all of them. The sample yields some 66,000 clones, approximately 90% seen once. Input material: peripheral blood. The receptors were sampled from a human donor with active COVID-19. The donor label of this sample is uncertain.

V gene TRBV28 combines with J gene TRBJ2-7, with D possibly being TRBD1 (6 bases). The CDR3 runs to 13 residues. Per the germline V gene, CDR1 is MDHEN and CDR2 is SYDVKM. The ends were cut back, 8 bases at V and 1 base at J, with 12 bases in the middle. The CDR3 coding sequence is TGTGCCAGCTTAGACAGGCCATCCTACGAGCAGTACTTC. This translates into CASLDRPSYEQYF.

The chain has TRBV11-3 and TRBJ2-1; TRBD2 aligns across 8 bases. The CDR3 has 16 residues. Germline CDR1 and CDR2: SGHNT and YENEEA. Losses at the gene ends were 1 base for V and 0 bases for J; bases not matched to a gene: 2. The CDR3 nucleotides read TGTGCCAGCAGCTTAGGGAGCGGGGGCTCCTACAATGAGCAGTTCTTC. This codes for CASSLGSGGSYNEQFF.

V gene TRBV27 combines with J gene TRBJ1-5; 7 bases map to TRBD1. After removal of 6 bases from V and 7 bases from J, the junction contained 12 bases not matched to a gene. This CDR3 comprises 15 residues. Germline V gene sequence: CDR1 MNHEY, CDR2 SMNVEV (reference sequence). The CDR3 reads CASRYSGTAIQPQHF. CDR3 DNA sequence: TGTGCCAGCAGATACAGTGGGACAGCCATCCAGCCCCAGCATTTT.

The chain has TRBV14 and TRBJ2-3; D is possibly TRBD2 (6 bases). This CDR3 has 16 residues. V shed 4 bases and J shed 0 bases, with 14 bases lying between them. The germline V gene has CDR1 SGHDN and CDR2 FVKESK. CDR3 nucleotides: TGTGCCAGCAGCCTGCCGGGACTCCCTAGCACAGATACGCAGTATTTT. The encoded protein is CASSLPGLPSTDTQYF.

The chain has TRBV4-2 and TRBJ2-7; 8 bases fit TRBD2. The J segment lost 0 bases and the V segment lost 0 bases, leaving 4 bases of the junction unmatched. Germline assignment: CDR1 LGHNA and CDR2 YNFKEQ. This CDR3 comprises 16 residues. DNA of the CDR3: TGTGCCAGCAGCCAAGAGGGCAGCGGGAGCTCCTACGAGCAGTACTTC. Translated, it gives CASSQEGSGSSYEQYF.

The CDR3 sequence is CASSLGGVGTANSPLHF. CDR3 nucleotide sequence: TGCGCCAGCAGCCTGGGAGGAGTGGGGACAGCTAATTCACCCCTCCACTTT. The chain recombines TRBV5-1 with TRBJ1-6; TRBD1 aligns across 7 bases. The CDR3 sequence is 17 residues long. Germline CDR1 and CDR2: SGHRS and YFSETQ. The V gene end was trimmed by 4 bases and the J gene end by 6 bases; junction bases not matched to a gene: 13.

The chain's CDR3 is CASSQLLRLAVTGELFF. In DNA form, the CDR3 reads TGTGCCAGCAGCCAACTTCTGAGACTAGCTGTTACCGGGGAGCTGTTTTTT. The chain couples TRBV14 to TRBJ2-2, with 7 bases fitting TRBD2. The CDR3 extends over 17 amino acids. V shed 2 bases and J 5 bases; nucleotides not matched to a gene: 11. The germline V gene has CDR1 SGHDN and CDR2 FVKESK.

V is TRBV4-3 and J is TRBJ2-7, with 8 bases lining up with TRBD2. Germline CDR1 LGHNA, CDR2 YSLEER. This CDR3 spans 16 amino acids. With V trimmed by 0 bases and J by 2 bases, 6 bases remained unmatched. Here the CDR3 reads CASSQDHSGDPYEQYF. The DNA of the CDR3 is TGCGCCAGCAGCCAAGATCATAGCGGGGACCCCTACGAGCAGTACTTC.

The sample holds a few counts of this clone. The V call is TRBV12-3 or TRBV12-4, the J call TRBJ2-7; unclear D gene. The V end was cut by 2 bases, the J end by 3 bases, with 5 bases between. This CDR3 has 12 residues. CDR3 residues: CASSLTRYEQYF. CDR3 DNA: TGTGCCAGCAGTTTAACGCGCTACGAGCAGTACTTC.

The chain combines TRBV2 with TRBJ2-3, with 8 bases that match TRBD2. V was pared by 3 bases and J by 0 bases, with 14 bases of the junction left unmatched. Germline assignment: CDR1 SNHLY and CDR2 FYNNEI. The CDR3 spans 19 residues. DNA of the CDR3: TGTGCCAGCAGTGAGTTGGCGGGGGGCGGACCCTTTAGCACAGATACGCAGTATTTT. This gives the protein CASSELAGGGPFSTDTQYF. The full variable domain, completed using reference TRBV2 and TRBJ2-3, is EPEVTQTPSHQVTQMGQEVILRCVPISNHLYFYWYRQILGQKVEFLVSFYNNEISEKSEIFDDQFSVERPDGSNFTLKIRSTKLEDSAMYFCASSELAGGGPFSTDTQYFGPGTRLTVL.

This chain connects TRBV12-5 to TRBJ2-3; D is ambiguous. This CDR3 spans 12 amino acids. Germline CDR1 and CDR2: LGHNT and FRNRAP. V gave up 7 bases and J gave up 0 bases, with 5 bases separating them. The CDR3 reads CASAQSTDTQYF. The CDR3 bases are TGTGCTAGTGCCCAGAGCACAGATACGCAGTATTTT.

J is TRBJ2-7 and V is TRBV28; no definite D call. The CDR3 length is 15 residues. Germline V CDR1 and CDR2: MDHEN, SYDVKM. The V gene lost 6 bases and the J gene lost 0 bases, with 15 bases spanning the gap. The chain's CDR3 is CASSRSGFSSYEQYF. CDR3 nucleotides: TGTGCCAGCAGCCGCTCGGGTTTTAGCTCCTACGAGCAGTACTTC.

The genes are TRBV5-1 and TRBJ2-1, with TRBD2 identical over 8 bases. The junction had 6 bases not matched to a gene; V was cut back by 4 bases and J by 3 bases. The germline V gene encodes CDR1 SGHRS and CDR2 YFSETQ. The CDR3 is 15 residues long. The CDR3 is CASSPIAGIYNEQFF. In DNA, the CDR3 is TGCGCCAGCAGCCCAATAGCGGGGATCTACAATGAGCAGTTCTTC.

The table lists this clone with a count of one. CDR3 nucleotides: TGTGCCAGCGGACGAGGGAATACGCAGTATTTT. Protein product: CASGRGNTQYF. The chain combines TRBV5-6 with TRBJ2-3, with D possibly being TRBD2 (5 bases). This CDR3 region has 11 residues. Germline loops: CDR1 SGHDT, CDR2 YYEEEE. Trimming removed 7 bases at V and 7 bases at J, with 10 bases between.

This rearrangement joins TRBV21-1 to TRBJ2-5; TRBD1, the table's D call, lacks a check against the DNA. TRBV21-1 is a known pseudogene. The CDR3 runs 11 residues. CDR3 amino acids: CASRGAETQYF. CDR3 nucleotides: TGTGCCAGCAGGGGGGCGGAGACCCAGTACTTC.